This T cell receptor (beta chain) appears in the sequencing data of a study of cytomegalovirus exposure and HLA in healthy donors (dated by TCRdb to 2017 to 2019). Study-wide context: An earlier analysis of approximately 550 of the donors reported more than 250 Gb of sequence data and more than 90 million unique TCR beta sequences from 150 million to 200 million T cells. The study aimed to test whether signatures of past pathogen exposure could be identified by cataloging public T cell receptors. Rather than using new phenotypic data, the later analysis identified candidate immune exposures from TCR beta sequences and from how often those sequences occurred across donors. A later analysis re-analyzed previously published TCR beta repertoires from several hundred donors and added high-resolution HLA genotyping to study TCR occurrence patterns. Of the 300 to 400 genotyped donors, approximately 83% fell in the genetic ancestry cluster associated with self-reported Caucasian donors. The study combined high-throughput TCR immunosequencing, statistical association of individual TCRs with disease status, and machine learning to predict cytomegalovirus infection status. Approximately 300 gigabases of sequencing data and 91 million or so unique TCR sequences made up an early release that covered approximately 700 HLA-typed donors. Donor age, sex, ethnicity and CMV serostatus were compiled alongside the repertoire data. All discovery cohort repertoires had been generated using a single sequencing platform. Along with the 666-subject first cohort, a separate validation cohort of over a hundred different subjects was used. A later genetic analysis took genome-wide SNP genotypes for about 55% of the 666 donors and used that subset as a discovery cohort. To decide whether each TCR beta V gene segment behaved as functional or pseudogenic, an earlier analysis of some 600 of the donors relied on high-throughput TCR beta sequencing. Among some 410 genotyped donors of the cohort, an average of approximately 250,000 unique TCR beta nucleotide sequences were sequenced per donor, roughly a sixth of them non-productive. Class I and class II HLA loci were covered by the typing at four-digit resolution. The number of typed donors differed by locus: about 629-630 for A, B, C, DRB1 and DQB1; some 500 for DQA1; 600 to 610 for DPA1; and around 490 for DPB1. The study used immunosequencing to profile the T cell repertoires of more than 650 subjects and linked those repertoires to cytomegalovirus serostatus. Roughly 5 DR-DQ haplotypes were treated as single units for association and clustering because of strong linkage in the cohort.

On the study overall, not on this receptor specifically: Most TCR sequences were observed very rarely across donors, whereas some public TCRs were present in many individuals. Because counts were too low, 15 or so rarely observed V segments, including chromosome 9 orphons, were excluded from the earlier analysis of about 500 of the donors. According to a later analysis, TCR association rates differed among HLA loci, with DRB1 alleles showing the most associated TCRs and HLA-C alleles showing the fewest. Some IMGT-functional V segments, including TRBV6-2 and TRBV6-3, could not be distinguished by the 87-base-pair reads and were therefore excluded. In a later analysis, HLA-associated TCR beta chains showed more clonal expansion and lower generation probabilities than non-associated chains that were equally common. A further reported finding was that TCR beta sequences accurately predicted the HLA-A and HLA-B alleles for most subjects in the first cohort. HLA typing was unavailable for some donors at each locus, so association tests used only the typed subset. In an earlier analysis of fewer than 750 of the donors, most TCR beta V segments were observed in productive rearrangements about 87% or about 30% of the time, broadly matching IMGT annotations. The authors suggested that the approach could potentially be generalized to other disease states and immunological phenotypes. A cluster of highly shared sequence variants was judged likely to be a technical artifact of the sequencing pipeline. Several of the top co-occurrence clusters appeared to be linked to parvovirus B19, influenza, CMV and Epstein-Barr virus, according to a later analysis. A few of the identified cytomegalovirus-associated TCR beta chains were confirmed in vitro to be specific for cytomegalovirus antigens. Compared with the approximately 670-donor mean, donors in an Asian-associated ancestry cluster had fewer N-insertions in productive TCRs, according to a later genetic analysis. When HLA alleles, especially DR and DQ, strongly co-occurred, TCR associations were difficult to assign to individual alleles. Only TCR beta chains were sequenced in this cohort, and the absence of alpha or paired-chain data limited detectable features. Correlated functional status among segregating V segments might be attributable to linkage disequilibrium, but an unknown experimental factor could not be ruled out. Specific HLA alleles were associated with some 15,000 TCR beta sequences at a false discovery rate of 0.05 in a later analysis. The study gave a list of some 150 TCR beta chains associated with cytomegalovirus. The only immune exposure information available for the cohort was CMV serostatus. According to a later analysis, most CMV-associated TCR beta chains appeared to be HLA-restricted, and the HLA associations seemed to be driven largely by CMV exposure. Roughly uniform sequencing depth across donors was assumed in presence/absence analyses, although this assumption may not hold. The classifier was reported to diagnose cytomegalovirus status with high specificity and sensitivity in both the original and validation cohorts. An association between a missense DCLRE1C variant and V-gene and J-gene trimming of TCR beta chains was found in a later genetic analysis and replicated in an independent cohort.

Regarding this clone: The antigen it recognizes is unknown. No clone much larger than this one lies a single base away; base qualities are absent.

The CDR3 measures 16 amino acids from cysteine to phenylalanine. Just the 48-base CDR3 DNA is kept, in frame starting at base 1. Germline trimming amounts to 2 bases on V and 1 base on J, with 5 as the count of junction bases outside the gene matches. The cohort was made up of about 610 healthy bone marrow donors. All cohort members were sampled while nominally healthy, although unrecorded immune exposures were likely present. The donor tested CMV seronegative, placing the donor among the 350 to 400 seronegative members of the cohort. A peripheral blood sample was provided by each donor, and peripheral blood mononuclear cells were used for TCR beta sequencing. Genomic DNA extraction from the blood cell samples was performed with the Qiagen DNeasy Blood Extraction Kit. Libraries were constructed by the immunoSEQ multiplex PCR assay. A mixture of 60 forward primers for TCR Vbeta segments and 13 reverse primers for TCR Jbeta segments was used in the multiplex PCR. A multiplex PCR assay on genomic DNA amplified the CDR3 region of rearranged TCR beta genes. The amplified TCR beta libraries were sequenced on the Illumina HiSeq System as 87-base-pair reads. From the authors' description of their analysis: A later analysis counted approximately 76 million unique TCR beta chains across the 550 to 750 repertoires, and about 10 million of these chains were shared by at least two donors. A nearest-neighbor algorithm error-corrected the raw reads and collapsed the reads into unique sequences, merging closely related sequences to remove PCR and sequencing errors. V, D and J gene segments were assigned by aligning CDR3 sequences to IMGT reference sequences. Each retained sequence needed at least a six-nucleotide match to both a V gene segment and a J gene segment. Rearrangements were classified as productive when the CDR3 lacked stop codons and remained in frame with V and J, and all other rearrangements were classified as non-productive. Following IMGT convention, CDR3 was defined as the stretch from the second conserved V-encoded cysteine up to the conserved J-encoded phenylalanine. The earlier analysis of 587 of the donors excluded sequences that lacked an unambiguous match to a single V gene segment. In an earlier analysis of approximately 610 of the donors, V segments were called functional above 56.7% productive rearrangements and were called segregating when the between-donor standard deviation exceeded 5%. A statistical classification framework was built for diagnosing cytomegalovirus status from the catalog of TCR beta chain sequences. In a later analysis, TCR nucleotide sequences were compared against IMGT/GENE-DB human TR gene sequences so that V and J genes could be assigned. A later analysis assigned CDR3 sequences and most-parsimonious VDJ recombination scenarios with the TCRdist pipeline. A later analysis defined each TCR beta chain by its CDR3 amino acid sequence plus V-gene family, and excluded reads lacking a unique V-gene family. As a way to deal with suspected cross-contamination and a sequencing artifact, a later analysis dropped 500 to 700 nucleotide sequences that were highly shared and had low generation probability. For each public chain, a later analysis derived a clonal expansion index from normalized ranks of inferred template counts within each repertoire. In a later analysis, generation probabilities were computed with a VDJ recombination model fitted to out-of-frame rearrangements, and the resulting probabilities were checked against IGoR. Hypergeometric tests were used in a later analysis to score TCR-TCR, TCR-HLA and TCR-CMV co-occurrence, with a repertoire-size bias correction applied to the TCR pairs. To estimate false discovery rates, a later analysis permuted the HLA or CMV assignments 20 times. In a later analysis, co-occurring TCRs were grouped using DBSCAN, with TCRdist sequence similarity added in when clustering inside HLA-allele-positive subsets. For co-occurrence clustering, repertoires with fewer than 30,000 or more than 120,000 public chains were excluded, along with several repertoires with anomalous nucleotide sharing. Entries here come from immuneACCESS through TCRdb and include only in-frame sequences with V and J called. Some clones fail to appear in such tables; in the studies checked, an unresolved V gene covers under half of the shortfall, and the cause of the remainder is unknown. The V and J calls and the clone size are those of that table, but D and trimming were determined from the DNA. The sample data list about 130,000 clones, and over 70% of these were observed just once. The ten largest clones add up to 1.1% to 1.5% of the sample.

The sequence derives from a woman aged 35 to 49 in good health and CMV-seronegative. The V and J genes are TRBV6-7 and TRBJ2-3, and 8 junctional nucleotides match TRBD2. TRBV6-7 is classed as an ORF, of uncertain function. The sequencing sample was made of PBMCs. The CDR3 amino acid sequence is: CASSYPGGPRTDTQYF. The nucleotide sequence reads TGTGCCAGCAGTTACCCGGGGGGGCCTCGCACAGATACGCAGTATTTT.